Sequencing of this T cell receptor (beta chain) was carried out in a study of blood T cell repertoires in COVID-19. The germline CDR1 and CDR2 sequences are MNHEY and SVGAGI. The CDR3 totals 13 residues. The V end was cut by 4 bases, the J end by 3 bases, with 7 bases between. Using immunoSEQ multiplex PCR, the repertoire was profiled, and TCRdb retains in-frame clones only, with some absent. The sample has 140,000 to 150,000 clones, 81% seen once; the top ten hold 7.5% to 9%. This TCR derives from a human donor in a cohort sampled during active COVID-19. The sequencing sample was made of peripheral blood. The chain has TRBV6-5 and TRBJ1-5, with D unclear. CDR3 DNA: TGTGCCAGCAGTTCTTTGTACAATCAGCCCCAGCATTTT. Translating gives CASSSLYNQPQHF.